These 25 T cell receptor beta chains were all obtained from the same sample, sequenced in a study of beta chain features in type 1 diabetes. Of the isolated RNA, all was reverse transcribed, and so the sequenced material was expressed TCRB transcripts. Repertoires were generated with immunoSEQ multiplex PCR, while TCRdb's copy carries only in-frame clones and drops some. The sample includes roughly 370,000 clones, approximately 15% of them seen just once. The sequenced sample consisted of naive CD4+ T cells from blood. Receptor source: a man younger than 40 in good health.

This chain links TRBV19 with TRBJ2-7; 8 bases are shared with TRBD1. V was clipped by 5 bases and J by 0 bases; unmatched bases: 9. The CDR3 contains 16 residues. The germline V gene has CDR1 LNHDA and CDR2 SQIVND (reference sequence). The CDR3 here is CASSWGWQGASYEQYV. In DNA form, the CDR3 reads TGTGCCAGTAGTTGGGGCTGGCAGGGGGCCTCCTACGAGCAGTACGTC.

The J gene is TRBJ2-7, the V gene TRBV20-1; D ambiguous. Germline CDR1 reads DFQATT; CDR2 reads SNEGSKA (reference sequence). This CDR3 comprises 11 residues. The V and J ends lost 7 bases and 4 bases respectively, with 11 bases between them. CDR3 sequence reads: CSVETSYEQYF. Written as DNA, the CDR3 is TGCAGTGTAGAGACGTCATACGAGCAGTACTTC.

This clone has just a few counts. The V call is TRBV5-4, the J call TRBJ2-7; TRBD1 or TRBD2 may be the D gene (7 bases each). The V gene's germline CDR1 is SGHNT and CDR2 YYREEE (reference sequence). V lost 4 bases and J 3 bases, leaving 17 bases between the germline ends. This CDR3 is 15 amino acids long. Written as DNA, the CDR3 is TGTGCCAGCAGCCCCGGGGGGACAGCCTACTACGAGCAGTACGTC. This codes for CASSPGGTAYYEQYV.

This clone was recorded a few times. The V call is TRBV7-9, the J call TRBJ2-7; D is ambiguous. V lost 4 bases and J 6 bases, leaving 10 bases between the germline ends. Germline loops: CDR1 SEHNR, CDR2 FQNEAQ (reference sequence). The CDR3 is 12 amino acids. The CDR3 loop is CASSSYLSEQYF. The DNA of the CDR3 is TGTGCCAGCAGCTCGTACCTTAGCGAGCAGTACTTC.

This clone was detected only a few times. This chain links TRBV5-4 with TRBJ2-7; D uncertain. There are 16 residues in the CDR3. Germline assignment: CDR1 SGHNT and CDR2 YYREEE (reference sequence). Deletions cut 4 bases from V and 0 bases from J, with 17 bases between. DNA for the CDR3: TGTGCCAGCAGCCTATCCCCGAAGGCGAGCTCCTACGAGCAGTACGTC. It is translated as CASSLSPKASSYEQYV.

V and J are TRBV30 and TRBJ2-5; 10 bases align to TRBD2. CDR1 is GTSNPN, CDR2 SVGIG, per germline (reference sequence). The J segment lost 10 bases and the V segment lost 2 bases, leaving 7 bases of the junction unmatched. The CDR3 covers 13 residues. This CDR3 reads CAWSSLAGEGQYF. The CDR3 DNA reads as TGTGCCTGGAGTTCCCTAGCGGGAGAGGGCCAGTACTTC.

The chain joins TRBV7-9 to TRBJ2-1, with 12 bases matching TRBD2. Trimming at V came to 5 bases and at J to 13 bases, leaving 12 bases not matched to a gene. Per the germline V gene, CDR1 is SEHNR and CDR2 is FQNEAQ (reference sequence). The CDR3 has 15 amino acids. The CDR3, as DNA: TGTGCCAGCAGCCCTAAGACTAGCGGGGGAGGTAGCCAGTTCTTC. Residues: CASSPKTSGGGSQFF.

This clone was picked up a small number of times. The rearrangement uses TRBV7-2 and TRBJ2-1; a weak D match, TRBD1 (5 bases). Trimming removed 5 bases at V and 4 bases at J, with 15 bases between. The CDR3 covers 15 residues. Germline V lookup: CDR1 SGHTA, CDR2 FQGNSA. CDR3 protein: CASSLQGAEYNEQFF. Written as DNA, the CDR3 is TGTGCCAGCAGCCTCCAAGGGGCTGAATACAATGAGCAGTTCTTC. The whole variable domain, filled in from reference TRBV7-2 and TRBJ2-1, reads GAGVSQSPSNKVTEKGKDVELRCDPISGHTALYWYRQSLGQGLEFLIYFQGNSAPDKSGLPSDRFSAERTGGSVSTLTIQRTQQEDSAVYLCASSLQGAEYNEQFFGPGTRLTVL.

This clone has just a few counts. The CDR3 sequence is CASSEYAGEFYNEQFF. Written as DNA, the CDR3 is TGTGCCAGCAGTGAATACGCGGGTGAGTTCTACAATGAGCAGTTCTTC. This chain uses TRBV25-1 with TRBJ2-1; TRBD2 might be the D (5 bases). The germline V gene has CDR1 MGHDK and CDR2 SYGVNS. This CDR3 is 16 amino acids long. V was cut by 0 bases and J by 3 bases, with 12 bases left in between.

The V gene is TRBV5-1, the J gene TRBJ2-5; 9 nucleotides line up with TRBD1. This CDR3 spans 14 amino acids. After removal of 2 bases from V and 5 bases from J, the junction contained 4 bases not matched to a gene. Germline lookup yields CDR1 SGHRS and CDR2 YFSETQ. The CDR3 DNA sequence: TGCGCCAGCAGCTTCGGGACAGGGCAGGAGACCCAGTACTTC. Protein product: CASSFGTGQETQYF.

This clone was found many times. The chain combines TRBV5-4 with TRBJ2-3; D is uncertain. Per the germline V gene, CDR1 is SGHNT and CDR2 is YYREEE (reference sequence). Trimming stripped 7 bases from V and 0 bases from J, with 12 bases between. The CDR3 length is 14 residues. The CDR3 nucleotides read TGTGCCAGCCGAGAGACGGACAGCACAGATACGCAGTATTTT. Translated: CASRETDSTDTQYF. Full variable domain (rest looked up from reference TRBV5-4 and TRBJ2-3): ETGVTQSPTHLIKTRGQQVTLRCSSQSGHNTVSWYQQALGQGPQFIFQYYREEENGRGNFPPRFSGLQFPNYSSELNVNALELDDSALYLCASRETDSTDTQYFGPGTRLTVL.

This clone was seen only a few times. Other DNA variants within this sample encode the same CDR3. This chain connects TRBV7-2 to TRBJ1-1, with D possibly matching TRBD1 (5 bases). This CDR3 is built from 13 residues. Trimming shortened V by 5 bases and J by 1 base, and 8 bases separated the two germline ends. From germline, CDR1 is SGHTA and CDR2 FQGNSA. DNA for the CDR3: TGTGCCAGCAGCCTCGGACAGAACACTGAAGCTTTCTTT. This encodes CASSLGQNTEAFF.

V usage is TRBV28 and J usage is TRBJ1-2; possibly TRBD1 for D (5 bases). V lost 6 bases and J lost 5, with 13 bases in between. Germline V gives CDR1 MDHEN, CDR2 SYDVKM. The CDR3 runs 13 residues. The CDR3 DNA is TGTGCCAGCAGGCTAGACAGCGCTTATGGCTACACCTTC. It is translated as CASRLDSAYGYTF.

This CDR3 is CASNPRRATNEKLFF. CDR3 bases: TGTGCCAGTAATCCTCGGAGGGCAACTAATGAAAAACTGTTTTTT. The rearrangement uses TRBV19 and TRBJ1-4, with D uncertain. This CDR3 spans 15 amino acids. Germline V CDR1 and CDR2: LNHDA, SQIVND (reference sequence). Trimming stripped 7 bases from V and 0 bases from J, with 12 bases between.

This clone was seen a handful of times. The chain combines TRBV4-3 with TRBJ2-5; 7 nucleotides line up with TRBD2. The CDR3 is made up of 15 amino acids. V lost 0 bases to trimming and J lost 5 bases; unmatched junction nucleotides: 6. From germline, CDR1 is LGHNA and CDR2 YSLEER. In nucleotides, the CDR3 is TGCGCCAGCAGCCAAGAACAACTAGCGTGGGAGACCCAGTACTTC. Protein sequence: CASSQEQLAWETQYF.

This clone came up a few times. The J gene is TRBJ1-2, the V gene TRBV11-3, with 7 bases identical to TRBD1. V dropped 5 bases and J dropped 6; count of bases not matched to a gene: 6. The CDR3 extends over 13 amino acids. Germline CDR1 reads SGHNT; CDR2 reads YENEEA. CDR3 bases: TGTGCCAGCAGCACCCACAGGGGTGATGGCTACACCTTC. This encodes CASSTHRGDGYTF.

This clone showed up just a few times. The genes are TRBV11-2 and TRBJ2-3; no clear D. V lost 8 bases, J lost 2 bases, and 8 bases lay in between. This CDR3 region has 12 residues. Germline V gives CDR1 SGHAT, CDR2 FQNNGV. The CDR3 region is CASRDTTDTQYF. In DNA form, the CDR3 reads TGTGCCAGCCGAGACACCACAGATACGCAGTATTTT.

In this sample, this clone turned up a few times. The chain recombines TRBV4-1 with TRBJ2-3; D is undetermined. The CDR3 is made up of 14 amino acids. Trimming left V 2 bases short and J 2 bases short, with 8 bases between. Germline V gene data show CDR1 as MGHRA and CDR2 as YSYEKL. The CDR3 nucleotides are TGCGCCAGCAGCCAAAGGCAGTACACAGATACGCAGTATTTT. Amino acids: CASSQRQYTDTQYF.

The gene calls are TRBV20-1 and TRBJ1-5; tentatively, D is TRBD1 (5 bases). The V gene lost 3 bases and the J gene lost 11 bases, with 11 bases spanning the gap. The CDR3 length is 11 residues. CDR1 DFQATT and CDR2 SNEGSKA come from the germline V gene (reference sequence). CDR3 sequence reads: CSASIQEAQHF. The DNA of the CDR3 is TGCAGTGCTAGCATACAGGAGGCCCAGCATTTT.

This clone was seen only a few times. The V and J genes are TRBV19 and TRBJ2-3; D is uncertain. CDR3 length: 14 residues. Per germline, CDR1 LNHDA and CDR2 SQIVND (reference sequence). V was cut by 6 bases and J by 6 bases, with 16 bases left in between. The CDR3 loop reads CASRMMGAGDTQYF. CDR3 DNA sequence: TGTGCCAGTAGGATGATGGGCGCCGGGGATACGCAGTATTTT.

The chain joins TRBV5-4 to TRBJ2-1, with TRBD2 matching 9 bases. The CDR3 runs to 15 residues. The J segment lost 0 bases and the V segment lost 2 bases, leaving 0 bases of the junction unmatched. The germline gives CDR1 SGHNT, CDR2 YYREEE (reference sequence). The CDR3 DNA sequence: TGTGCCAGCAGCTTTAGCGGGAGCTCCTACAATGAGCAGTTCTTC. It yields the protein CASSFSGSSYNEQFF.

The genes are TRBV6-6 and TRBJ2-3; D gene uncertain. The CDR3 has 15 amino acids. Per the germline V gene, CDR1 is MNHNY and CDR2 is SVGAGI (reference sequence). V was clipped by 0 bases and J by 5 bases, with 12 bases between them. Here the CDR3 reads CASSYSGETGDTQYF. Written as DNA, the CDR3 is TGTGCCAGCAGTTACTCGGGCGAGACTGGAGATACGCAGTATTTT.

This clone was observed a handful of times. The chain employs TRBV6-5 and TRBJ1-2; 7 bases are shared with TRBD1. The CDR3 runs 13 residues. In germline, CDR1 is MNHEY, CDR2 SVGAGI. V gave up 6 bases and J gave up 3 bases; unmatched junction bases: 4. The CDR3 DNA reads TGTGCCAGCAGATTCGACAGGGACTATGGCTACACCTTC. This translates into CASRFDRDYGYTF.

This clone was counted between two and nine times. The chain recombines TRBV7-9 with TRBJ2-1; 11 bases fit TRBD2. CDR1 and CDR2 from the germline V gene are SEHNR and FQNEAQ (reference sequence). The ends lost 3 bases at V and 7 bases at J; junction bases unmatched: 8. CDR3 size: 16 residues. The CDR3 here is CASSFQTSGIGNEQFF. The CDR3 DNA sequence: TGTGCCAGCAGCTTTCAGACTAGCGGGATAGGGAATGAGCAGTTCTTC.

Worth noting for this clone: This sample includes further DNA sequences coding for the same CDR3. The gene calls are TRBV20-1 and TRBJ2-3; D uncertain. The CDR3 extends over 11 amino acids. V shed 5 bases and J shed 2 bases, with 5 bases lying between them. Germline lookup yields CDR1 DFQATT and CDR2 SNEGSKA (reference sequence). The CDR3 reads CSALSTDTQYF. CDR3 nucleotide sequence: TGCAGTGCTCTCTCCACAGATACGCAGTATTTT.